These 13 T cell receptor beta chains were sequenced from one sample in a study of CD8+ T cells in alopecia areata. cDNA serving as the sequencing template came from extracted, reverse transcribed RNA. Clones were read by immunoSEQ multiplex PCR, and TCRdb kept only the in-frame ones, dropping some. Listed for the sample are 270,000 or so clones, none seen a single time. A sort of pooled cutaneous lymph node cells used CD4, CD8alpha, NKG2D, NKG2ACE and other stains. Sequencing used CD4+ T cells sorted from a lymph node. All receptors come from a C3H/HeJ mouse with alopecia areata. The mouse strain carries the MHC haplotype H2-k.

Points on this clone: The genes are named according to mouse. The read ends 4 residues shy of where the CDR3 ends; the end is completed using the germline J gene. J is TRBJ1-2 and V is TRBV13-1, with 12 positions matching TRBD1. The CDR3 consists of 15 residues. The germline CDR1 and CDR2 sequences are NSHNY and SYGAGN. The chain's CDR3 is CASSDSGTGGPDYTF. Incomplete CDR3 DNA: TGTGCCAGCAGTGACTCCGGGACAGGGGGCCCC.

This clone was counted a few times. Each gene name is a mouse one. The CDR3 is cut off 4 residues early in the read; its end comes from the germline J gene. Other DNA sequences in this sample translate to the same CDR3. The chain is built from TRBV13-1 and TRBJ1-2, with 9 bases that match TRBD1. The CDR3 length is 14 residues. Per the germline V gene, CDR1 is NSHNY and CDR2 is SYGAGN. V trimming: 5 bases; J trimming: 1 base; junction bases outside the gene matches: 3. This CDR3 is CASRDRGGNSDYTF. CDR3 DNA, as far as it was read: TGTGCCAGCAGAGACAGGGGGGGAAACTCC.

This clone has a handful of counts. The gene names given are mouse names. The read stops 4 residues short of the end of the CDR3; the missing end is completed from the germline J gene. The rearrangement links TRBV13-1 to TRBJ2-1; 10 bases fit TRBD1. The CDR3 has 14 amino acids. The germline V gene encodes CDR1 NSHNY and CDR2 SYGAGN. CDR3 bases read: TGTGCCAGCAGTATGGGACAGGGGTGGGCT. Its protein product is CASSMGQGWA. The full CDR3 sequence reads CASSMGQGWAEQFF.

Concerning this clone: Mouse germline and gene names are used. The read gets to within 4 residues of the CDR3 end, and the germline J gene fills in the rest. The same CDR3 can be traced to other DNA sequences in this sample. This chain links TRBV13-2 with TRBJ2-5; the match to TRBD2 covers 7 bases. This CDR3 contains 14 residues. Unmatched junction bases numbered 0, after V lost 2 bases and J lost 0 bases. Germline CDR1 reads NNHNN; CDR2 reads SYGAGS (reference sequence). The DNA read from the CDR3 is TGTGCCAGCGGTGAGGGGGGGAACCAAGAC. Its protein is CASGEGGNQD. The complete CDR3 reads CASGEGGNQDTQYF.

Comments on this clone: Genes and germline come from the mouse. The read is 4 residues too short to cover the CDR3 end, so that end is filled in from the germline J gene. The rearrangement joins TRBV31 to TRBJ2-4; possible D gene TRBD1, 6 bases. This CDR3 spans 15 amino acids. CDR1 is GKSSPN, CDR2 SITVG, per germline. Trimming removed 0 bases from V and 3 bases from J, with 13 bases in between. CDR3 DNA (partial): TGTGCCTGGAGTCTAGTTGGCAGGGGACAAAAC. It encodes CAWSLVGRGQN. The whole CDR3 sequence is CAWSLVGRGQNTLYF.

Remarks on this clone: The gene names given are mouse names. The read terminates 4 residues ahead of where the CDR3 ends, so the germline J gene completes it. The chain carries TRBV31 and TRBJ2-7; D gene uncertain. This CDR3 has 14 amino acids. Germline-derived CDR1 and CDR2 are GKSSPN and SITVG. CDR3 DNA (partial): TGTGCCTGGAGTCTAGTCAGCCCCTTTTAT. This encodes CAWSLVSPFY. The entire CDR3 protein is CAWSLVSPFYEQYF.

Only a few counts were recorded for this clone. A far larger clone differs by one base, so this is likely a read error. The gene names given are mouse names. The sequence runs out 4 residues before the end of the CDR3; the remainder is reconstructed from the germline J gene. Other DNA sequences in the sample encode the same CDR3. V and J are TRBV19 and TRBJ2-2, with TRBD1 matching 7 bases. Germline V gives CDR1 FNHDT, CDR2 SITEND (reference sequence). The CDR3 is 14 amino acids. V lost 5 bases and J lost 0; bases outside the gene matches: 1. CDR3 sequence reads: CASRGTANTGQLYF. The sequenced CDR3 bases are TGTGCCAGCAGAGGGACAGCAAACACCGGG.

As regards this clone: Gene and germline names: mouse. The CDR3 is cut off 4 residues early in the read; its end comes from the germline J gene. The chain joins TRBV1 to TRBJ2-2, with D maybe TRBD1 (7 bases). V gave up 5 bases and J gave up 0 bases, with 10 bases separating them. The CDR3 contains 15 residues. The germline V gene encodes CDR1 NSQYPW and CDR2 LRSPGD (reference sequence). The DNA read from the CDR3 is TGCACCTGCAGTTCCAGGGGGGCAAACACCGGG. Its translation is CTCSSRGANTG. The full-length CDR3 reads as CTCSSRGANTGQLYF. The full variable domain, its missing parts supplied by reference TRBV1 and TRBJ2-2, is VTLLEQNPRWRLVPRGQAVNLRCILKNSQYPWMSWYQQDLQKQLQWLFTLRSPGDKEVKSLPGADYLATRVTDTELRLQVANMSQGRTLYCTCSSRGANTGQLYFGEGSKLTVL.

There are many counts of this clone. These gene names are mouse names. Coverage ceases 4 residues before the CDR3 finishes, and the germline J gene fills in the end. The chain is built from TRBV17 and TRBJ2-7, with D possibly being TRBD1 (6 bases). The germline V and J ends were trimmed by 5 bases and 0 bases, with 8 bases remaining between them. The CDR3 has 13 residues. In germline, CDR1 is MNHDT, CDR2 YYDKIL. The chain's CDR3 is CASSGDNSYEQYF. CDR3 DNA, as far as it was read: TGTGCTAGCAGTGGGGACAACTCCTAT.

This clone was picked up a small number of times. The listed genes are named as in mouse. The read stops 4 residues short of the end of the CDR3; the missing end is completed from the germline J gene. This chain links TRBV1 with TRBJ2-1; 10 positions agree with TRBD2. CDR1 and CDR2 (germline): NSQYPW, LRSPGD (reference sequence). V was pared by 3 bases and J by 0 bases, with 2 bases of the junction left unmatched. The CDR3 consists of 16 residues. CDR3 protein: CTCSAGLGANYAEQFF. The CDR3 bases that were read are TGCACCTGCAGTGCCGGACTGGGGGCTAACTATGCT.

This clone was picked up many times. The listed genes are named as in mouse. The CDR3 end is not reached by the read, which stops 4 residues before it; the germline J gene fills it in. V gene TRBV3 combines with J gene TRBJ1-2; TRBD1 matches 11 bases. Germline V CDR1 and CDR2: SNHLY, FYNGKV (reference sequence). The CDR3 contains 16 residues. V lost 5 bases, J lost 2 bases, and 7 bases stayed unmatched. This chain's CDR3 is CASSPDRGRTNSDYTF. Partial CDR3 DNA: TGTGCCAGCAGCCCGGACAGGGGGCGGACGAACTCC.

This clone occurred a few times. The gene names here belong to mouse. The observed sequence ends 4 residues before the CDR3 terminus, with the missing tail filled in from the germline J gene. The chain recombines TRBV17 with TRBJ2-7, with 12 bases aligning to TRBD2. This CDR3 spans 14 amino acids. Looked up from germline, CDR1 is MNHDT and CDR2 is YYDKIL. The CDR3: CASTPGTGGNEQYF. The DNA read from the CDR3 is TGTGCTAGCACTCCCGGGACTGGGGGGAAT.

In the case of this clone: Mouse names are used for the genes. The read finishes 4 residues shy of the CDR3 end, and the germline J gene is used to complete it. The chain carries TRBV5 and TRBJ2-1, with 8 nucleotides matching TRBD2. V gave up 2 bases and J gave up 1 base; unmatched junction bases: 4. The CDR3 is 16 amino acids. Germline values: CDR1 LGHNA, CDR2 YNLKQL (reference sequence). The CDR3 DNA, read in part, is TGTGCCAGCAGCCAACTGCTGGGGGGCAACTATGCT. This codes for CASSQLLGGNYA. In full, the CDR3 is CASSQLLGGNYAEQFF.